This T cell receptor beta chain was documented in a study of cytomegalovirus exposure and HLA in healthy donors. Germline loops: CDR1 WSHSY, CDR2 SAAADI. V was clipped by 6 bases and J by 7 bases, with 11 bases between them. The CDR3 is 12 amino acids. This PCR relied on a set of 60 Vbeta primers and 13 Jbeta primers. Sequencing used immunoSEQ multiplex PCR; TCRdb keeps in-frame clones, though not all of them. The sample comprises 150,000 to 200,000 clones, roughly 75% of which are singletons, and less than 2% rests with the top ten. The sequenced sample consisted of PBMCs. The TCR originated in a woman aged 30 to 39 in good health and CMV-seronegative. The chain couples TRBV10-2 to TRBJ2-3, with D perhaps matching TRBD2 (6 bases). CDR3 sequence (DNA): TGCGCCAGCAGGGTGGGGACTCATACGCAGTATTTT. This encodes CASRVGTHTQYF.